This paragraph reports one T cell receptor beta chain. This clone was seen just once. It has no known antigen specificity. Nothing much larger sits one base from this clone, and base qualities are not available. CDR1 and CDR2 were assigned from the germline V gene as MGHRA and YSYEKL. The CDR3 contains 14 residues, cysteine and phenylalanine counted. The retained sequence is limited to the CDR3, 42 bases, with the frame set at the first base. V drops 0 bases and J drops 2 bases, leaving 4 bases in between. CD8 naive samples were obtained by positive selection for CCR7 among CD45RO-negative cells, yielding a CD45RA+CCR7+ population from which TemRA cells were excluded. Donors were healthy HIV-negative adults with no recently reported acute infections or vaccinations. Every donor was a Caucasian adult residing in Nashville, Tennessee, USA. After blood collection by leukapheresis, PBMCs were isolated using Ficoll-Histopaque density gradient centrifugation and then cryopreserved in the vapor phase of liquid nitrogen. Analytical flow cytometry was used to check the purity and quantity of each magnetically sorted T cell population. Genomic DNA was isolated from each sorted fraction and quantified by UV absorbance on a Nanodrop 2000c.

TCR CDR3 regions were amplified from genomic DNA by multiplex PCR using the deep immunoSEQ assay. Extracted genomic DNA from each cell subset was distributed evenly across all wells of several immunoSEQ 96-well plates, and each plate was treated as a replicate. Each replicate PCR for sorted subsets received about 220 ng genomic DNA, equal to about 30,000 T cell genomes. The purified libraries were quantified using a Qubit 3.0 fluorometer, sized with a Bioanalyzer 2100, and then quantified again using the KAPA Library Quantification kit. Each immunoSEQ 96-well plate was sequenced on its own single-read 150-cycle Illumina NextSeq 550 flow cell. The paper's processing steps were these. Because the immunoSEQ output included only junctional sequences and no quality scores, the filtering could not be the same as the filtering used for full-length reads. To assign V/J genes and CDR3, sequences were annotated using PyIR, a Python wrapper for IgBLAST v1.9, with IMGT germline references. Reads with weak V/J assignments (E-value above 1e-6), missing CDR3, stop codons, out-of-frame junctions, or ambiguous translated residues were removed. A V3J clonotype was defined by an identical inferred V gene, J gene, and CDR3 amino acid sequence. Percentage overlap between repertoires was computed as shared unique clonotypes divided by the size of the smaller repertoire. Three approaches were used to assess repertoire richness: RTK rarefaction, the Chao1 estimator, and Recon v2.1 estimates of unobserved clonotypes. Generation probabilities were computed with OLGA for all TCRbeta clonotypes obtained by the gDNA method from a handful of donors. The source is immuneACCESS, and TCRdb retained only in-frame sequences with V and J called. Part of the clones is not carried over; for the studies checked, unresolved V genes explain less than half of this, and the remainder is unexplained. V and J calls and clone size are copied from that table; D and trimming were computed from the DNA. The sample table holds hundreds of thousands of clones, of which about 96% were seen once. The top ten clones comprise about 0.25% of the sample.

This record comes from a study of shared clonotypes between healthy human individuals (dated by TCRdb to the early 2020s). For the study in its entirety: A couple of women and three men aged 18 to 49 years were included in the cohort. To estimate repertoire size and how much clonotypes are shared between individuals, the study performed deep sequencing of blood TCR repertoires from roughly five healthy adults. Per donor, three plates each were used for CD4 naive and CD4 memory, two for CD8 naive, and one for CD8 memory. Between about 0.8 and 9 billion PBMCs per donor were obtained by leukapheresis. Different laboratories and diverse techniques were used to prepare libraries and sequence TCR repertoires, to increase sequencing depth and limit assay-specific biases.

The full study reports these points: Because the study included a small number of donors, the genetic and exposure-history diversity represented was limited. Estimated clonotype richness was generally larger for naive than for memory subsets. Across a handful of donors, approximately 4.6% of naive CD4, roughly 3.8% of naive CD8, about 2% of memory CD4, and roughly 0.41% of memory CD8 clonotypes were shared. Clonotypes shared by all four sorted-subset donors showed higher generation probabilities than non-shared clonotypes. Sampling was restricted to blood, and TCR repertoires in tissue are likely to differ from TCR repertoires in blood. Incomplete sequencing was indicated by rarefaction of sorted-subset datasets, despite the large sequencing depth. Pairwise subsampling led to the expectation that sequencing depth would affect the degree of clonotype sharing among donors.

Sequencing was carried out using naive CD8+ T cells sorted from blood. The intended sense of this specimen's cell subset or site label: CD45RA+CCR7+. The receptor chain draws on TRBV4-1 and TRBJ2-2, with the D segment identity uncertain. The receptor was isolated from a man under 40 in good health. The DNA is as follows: TGCGCCAGCAGCCAAGAAGCTAACACCGGGGAGCTGTTTTTT. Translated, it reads CASSQEANTGELFF.